The 6 T cell receptor beta chains presented below share a single source sample, sequenced in a study of blood T cell repertoires in COVID-19. Method: immunoSEQ multiplex PCR; TCRdb's copy keeps in-frame clones and lacks some. The sample holds 300,000 or so clones, 85% to 90% seen once. Sequenced sample: PBMCs or T cells enriched from blood (not recorded which). All receptors come from a woman aged 18-29 years who had recovered from COVID-19.

V gene TRBV7-2 combines with J gene TRBJ1-6, with TRBD1 matching 7 bases. The germline V gene encodes CDR1 SGHTA and CDR2 FQGNSA. V shed 4 bases, J shed 8 bases, and the junction held 8 bases outside the gene matches. The CDR3 runs to 15 residues. The CDR3 coding sequence is TGTGCCAGCAGCTACTTCGACAGGGTCTATTCACCCCTCCACTTT. It is translated as CASSYFDRVYSPLHF.

The genes are TRBV27 and TRBJ1-1; the match to TRBD1 covers 10 bases. CDR1 is MNHEY and CDR2 is SMNVEV in the germline V gene (reference sequence). This CDR3 has 14 amino acids. The V segment lost 3 bases and the J segment 2 bases; nucleotides outside the gene matches: 0. The CDR3 is CASSLTGGNTEAFF. The DNA of the CDR3 is TGTGCCAGCAGTTTGACAGGGGGCAACACTGAAGCTTTCTTT.

The CDR3 spells CASSLDGERAEAFF. In DNA form, the CDR3 reads TGCGCCAGCAGCTTGGACGGGGAAAGGGCTGAAGCTTTCTTT. The V gene is TRBV5-1, the J gene TRBJ1-1, with D uncertain. From germline, CDR1 is SGHRS and CDR2 YFSETQ. The CDR3 contains 14 residues. V dropped 0 bases and J dropped 6 bases, with 12 bases sitting between them.

This sequence joins TRBV6-5 and TRBJ1-1; D call uncertain. The CDR3 runs 13 residues. Germline CDR1 is MNHEY and CDR2 is SVGAGI. V was clipped by 1 base and J by 1 base, with 4 bases between them. The CDR3: CASSYWRNTEAFF. The CDR3 DNA reads TGTGCCAGCAGTTACTGGAGGAACACTGAAGCTTTCTTT.

Only one count was recorded for this clone. The J gene is TRBJ1-1, the V gene TRBV2, with TRBD1 as a possible D gene (6 bases). The CDR3 spans 14 residues. The ends were cut back, 5 bases at V and 0 bases at J, with 10 bases in the middle. Germline V gene lookup returns CDR1 SNHLY and CDR2 FYNNEI. The chain's CDR3 is CASSYWTVNTEAFF. CDR3 coding DNA: TGTGCCAGCAGTTATTGGACAGTGAACACTGAAGCTTTCTTT.

The chain carries TRBV11-2 and TRBJ2-1; 8 nucleotides line up with TRBD2. The CDR3 totals 17 residues. V shed 5 bases, J shed 2 bases, and the junction held 11 bases outside the gene matches. CDR1 and CDR2 (germline): SGHAT, FQNNGV. In nucleotides, the CDR3 is TGTGCCAGCAGCCAGTCCCTCCGCGGGAGGACCTACAATGAGCAGTTCTTC. It translates to CASSQSLRGRTYNEQFF. Looking up the rest from reference TRBV11-2 and TRBJ2-1 gives the full variable domain: EAGVAQSPRYKIIEKRQSVAFWCNPISGHATLYWYQQILGQGPKLLIQFQNNGVVDDSQLPKDRFSAERLKGVDSTLKIQPAKLEDSAVYLCASSQSLRGRTYNEQFFGPGTRLTVL.